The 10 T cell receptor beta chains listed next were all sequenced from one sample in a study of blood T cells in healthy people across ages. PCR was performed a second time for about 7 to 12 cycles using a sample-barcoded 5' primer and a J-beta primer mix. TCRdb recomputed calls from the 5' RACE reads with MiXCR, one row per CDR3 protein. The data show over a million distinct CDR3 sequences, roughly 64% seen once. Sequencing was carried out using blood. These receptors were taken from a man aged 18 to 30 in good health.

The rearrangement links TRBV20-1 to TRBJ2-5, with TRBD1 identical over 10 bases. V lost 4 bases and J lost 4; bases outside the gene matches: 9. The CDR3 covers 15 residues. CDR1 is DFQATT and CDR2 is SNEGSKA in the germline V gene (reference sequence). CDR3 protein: CSAILATGGLETQYF. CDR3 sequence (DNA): TGCAGTGCTATCTTAGCGACAGGGGGCCTAGAGACCCAGTACTTC.

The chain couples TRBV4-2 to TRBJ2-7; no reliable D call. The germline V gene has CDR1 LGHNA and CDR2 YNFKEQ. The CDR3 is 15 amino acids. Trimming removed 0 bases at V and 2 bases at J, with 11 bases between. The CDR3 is CASSQDLSKAYEQYF. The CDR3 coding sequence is TGTGCCAGCAGCCAAGATCTGAGCAAGGCCTACGAGCAGTACTTC.

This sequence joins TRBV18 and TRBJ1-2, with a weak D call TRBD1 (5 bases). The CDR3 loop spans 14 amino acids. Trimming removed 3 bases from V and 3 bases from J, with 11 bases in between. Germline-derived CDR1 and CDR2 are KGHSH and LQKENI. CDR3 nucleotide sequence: TGTGCCAGCTCACCGGGGGAGGAGTACTATGGCTACACCTTC. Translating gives CASSPGEEYYGYTF.

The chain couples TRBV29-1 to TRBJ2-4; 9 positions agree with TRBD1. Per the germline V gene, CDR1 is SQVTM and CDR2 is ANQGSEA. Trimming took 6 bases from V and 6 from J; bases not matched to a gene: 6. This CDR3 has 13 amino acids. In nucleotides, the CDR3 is TGCAGCGTGGCGGGACAGGGCGGAAACATTCAGTACTTC. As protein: CSVAGQGGNIQYF.

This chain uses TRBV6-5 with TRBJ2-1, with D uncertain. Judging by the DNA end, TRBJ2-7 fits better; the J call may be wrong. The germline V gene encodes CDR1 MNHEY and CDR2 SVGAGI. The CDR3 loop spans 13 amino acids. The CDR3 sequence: CASSYEESNEQYF. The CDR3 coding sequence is TGTGCCAGCAGTTACGAGGAAAGCAATGAGCAGTACTTC.

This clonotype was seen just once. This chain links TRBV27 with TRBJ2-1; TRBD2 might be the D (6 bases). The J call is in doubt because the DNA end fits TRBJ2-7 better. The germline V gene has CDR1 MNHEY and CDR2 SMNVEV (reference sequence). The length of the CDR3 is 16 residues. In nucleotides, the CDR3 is TGTGCCAGCAGGGACGGGGAAACCCCGGCGGGAAATGAGCAGTACTTC. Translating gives CASRDGETPAGNEQYF.

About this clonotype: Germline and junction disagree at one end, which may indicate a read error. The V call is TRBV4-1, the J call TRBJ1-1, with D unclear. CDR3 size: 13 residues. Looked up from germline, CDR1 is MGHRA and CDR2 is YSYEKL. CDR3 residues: CASCQTSGTEAFF. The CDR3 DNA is TGCGCCAGCTGCCAGACGAGTGGGACTGAAGCTTTCTTT.

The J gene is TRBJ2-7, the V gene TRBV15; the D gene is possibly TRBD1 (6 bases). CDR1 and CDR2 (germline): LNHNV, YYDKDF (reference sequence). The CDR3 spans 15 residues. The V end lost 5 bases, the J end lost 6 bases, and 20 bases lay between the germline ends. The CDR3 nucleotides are TGTGCCACCAGCCTAGAAGGGCAGGGGTATGGCGAGCAGTACTTC. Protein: CATSLEGQGYGEQYF.

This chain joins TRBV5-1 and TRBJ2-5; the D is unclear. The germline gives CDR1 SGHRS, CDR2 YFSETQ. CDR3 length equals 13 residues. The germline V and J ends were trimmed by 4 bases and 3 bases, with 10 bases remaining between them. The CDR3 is CASSDMTEETQYF. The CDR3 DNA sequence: TGCGCCAGCAGCGATATGACTGAAGAGACCCAGTACTTC.

The CDR3 bases are TGCGCCAGCAGCCCCGACACTGTAAATCAGCCCCAGCATTTT. Its translation: CASSPDTVNQPQHF. The chain combines TRBV4-1 with TRBJ1-5; D unresolved. With 4 bases removed from V and 4 bases from J, the gap between germline ends came to 11 bases. CDR1 and CDR2 from the germline V gene are MGHRA and YSYEKL. The CDR3 spans 14 residues.